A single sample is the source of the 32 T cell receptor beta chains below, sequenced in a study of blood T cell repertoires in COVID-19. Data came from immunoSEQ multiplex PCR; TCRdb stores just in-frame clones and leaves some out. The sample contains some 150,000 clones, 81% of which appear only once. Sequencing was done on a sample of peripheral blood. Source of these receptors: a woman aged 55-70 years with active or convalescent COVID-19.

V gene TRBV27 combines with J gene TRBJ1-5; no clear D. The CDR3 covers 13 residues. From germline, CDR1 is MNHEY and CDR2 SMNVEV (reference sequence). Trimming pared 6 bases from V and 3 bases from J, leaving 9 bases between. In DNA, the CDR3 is TGTGCCAGCAGCCTGGCAGTCAATCAGCCCCAGCATTTT. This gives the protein CASSLAVNQPQHF.

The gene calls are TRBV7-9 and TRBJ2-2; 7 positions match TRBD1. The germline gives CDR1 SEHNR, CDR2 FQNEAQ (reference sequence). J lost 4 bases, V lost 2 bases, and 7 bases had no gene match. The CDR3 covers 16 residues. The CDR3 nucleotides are TGTGCCAGCAGCTTATCGGGGACAGCGACCACCGGGGAGCTGTTTTTT. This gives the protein CASSLSGTATTGELFF.

CDR3 bases: TGCGCCAGCAGTGAGTCTAGCGGATTCGGGGCCAACGTCCTGACTTTC. It encodes CASSESSGFGANVLTF. The chain recombines TRBV10-1 with TRBJ2-6, with D perhaps matching TRBD2 (6 bases). The V end was cut by 0 bases, the J end by 4 bases, with 10 bases between. Germline-derived CDR1 and CDR2 are WNHNN and SYGVQD (reference sequence). This CDR3 has 16 amino acids.

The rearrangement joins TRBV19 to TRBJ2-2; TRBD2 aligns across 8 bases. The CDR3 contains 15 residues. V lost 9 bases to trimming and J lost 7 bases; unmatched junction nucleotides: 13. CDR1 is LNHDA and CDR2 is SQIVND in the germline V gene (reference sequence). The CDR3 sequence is CARNQREWLGGELFF. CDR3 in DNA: TGTGCCAGAAACCAGCGGGAGTGGCTCGGCGGGGAGCTGTTTTTT.

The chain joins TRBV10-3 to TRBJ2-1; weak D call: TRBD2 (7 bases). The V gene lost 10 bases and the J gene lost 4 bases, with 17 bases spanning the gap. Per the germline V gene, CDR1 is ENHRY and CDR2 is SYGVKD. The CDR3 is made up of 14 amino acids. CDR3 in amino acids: CATEAGATYNEQFF. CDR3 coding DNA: TGTGCCACCGAGGCGGGGGCCACGTACAATGAGCAGTTCTTC.

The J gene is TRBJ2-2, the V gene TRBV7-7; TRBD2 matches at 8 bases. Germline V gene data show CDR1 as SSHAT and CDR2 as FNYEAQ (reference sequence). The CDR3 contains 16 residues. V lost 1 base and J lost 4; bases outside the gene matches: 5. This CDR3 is CASSLVGGDLTGELFF. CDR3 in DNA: TGTGCCAGCAGCTTAGTCGGGGGGGATCTCACCGGGGAGCTGTTTTTT.

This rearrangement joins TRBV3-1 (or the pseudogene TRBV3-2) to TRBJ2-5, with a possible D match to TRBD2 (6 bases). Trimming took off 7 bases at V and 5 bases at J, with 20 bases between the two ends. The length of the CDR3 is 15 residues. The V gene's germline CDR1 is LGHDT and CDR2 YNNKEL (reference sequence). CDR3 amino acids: CASNLLRGSRETQYF. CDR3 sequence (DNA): TGTGCCAGCAACCTACTCCGGGGGTCTCGTGAGACCCAGTACTTC.

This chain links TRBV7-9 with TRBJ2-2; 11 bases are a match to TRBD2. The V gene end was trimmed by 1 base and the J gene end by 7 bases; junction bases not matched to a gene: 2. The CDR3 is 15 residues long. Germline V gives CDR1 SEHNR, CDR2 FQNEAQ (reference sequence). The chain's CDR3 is CASSLGLAGSGELFF. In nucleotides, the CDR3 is TGTGCCAGCAGCTTAGGACTAGCGGGGAGCGGGGAGCTGTTTTTT.

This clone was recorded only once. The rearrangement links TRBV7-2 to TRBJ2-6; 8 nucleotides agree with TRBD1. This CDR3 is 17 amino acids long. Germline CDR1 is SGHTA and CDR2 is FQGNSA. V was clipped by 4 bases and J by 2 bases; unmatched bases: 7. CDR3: CASSSQAGGPGANVLTF. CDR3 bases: TGTGCCAGCAGCTCTCAGGCAGGGGGCCCTGGGGCCAACGTCCTGACTTTC.

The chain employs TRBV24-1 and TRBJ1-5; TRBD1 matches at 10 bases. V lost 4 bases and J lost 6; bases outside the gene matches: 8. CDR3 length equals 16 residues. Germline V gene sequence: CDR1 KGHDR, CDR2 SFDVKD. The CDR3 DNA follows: TGTGCCACCAGTGAGGGGACAGGGGATGTCACTCAGCCCCAGCATTTT. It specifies CATSEGTGDVTQPQHF.

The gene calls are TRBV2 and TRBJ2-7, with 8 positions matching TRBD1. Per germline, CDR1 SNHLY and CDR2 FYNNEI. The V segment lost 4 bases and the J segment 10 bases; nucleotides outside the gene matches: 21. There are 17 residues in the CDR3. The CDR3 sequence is CASSGRDRRTFLREQYV. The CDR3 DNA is TGTGCCAGCAGTGGCCGGGACAGGCGAACGTTCCTACGAGAACAGTACGTC.

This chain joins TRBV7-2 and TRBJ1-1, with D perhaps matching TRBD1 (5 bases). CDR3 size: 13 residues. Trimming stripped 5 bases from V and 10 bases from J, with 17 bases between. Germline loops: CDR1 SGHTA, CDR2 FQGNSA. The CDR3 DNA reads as TGTGCCAGCAGCCCCGCGGGATTTGGGGGAGCTTTCTTT. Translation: CASSPAGFGGAFF.

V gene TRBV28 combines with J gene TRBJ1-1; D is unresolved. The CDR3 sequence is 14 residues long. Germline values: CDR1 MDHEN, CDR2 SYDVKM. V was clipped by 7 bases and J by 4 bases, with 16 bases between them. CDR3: CASTPEGRPTEAFF. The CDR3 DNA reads TGTGCCAGCACCCCCGAGGGCCGGCCCACTGAAGCTTTCTTT. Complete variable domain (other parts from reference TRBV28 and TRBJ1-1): DVKVTQSSRYLVKRTGEKVFLECVQDMDHENMFWYRQDPGLGLRLIYFSYDVKMKEKGDIPEGYSVSREKKERFSLILESASTNQTSMYLCASTPEGRPTEAFFGQGTRLTVV.

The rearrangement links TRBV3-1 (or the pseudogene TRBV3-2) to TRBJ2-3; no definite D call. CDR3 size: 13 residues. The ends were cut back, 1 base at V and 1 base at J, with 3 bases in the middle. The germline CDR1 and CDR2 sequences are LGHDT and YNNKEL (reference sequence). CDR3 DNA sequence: TGTGCCAGCAGCCAAGCTCGCACAGATACGCAGTATTTT. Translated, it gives CASSQARTDTQYF.

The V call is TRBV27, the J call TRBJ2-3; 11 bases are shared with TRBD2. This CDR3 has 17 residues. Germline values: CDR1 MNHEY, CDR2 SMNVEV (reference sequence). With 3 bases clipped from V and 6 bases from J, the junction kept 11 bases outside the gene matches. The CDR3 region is CASSFSASGGSKDTQYF. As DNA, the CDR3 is TGTGCCAGCAGTTTCTCGGCTAGCGGGGGGTCCAAGGATACGCAGTATTTT.

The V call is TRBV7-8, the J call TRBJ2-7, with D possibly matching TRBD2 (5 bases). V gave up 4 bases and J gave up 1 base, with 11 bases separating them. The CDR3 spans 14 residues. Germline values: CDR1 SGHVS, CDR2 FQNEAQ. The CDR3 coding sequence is TGTGCCAGCAGCTATCCCGGGATTTCCTACGAGCAGTACTTC. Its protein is CASSYPGISYEQYF.

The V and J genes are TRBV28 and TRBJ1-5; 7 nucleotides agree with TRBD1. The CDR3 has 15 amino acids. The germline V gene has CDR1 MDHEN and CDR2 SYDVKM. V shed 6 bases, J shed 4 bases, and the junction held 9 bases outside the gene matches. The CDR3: CASSKTGATNQPQHF. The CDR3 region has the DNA TGTGCCAGCAGCAAAACAGGGGCTACTAATCAGCCCCAGCATTTT.

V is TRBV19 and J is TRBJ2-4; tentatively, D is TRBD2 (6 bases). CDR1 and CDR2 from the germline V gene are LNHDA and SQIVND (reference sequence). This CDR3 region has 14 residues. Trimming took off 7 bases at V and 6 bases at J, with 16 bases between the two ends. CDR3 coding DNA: TGTGCCAGTACCCCACTACGGGACTCAAACATTCAGTACTTC. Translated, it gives CASTPLRDSNIQYF.

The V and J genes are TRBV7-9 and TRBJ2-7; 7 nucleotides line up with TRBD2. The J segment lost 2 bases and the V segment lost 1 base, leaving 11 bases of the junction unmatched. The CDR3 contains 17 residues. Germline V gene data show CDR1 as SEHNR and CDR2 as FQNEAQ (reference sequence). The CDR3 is CASSLVFSASGPYEQYF. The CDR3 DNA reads TGTGCCAGCAGCTTAGTTTTTTCGGCTAGCGGACCCTACGAGCAGTACTTC.

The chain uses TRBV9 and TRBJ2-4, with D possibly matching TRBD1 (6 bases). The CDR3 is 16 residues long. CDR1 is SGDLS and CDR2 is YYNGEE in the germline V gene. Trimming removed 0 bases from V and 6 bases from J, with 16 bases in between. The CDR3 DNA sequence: TGTGCCAGCAGCGTAGGGGCAGGGGTGAGCGGAAACATTCAGTACTTC. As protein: CASSVGAGVSGNIQYF.

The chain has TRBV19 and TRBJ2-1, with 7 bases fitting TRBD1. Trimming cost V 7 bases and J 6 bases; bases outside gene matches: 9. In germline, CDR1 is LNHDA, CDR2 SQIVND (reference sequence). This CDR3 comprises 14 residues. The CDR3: CASITGQISNEQFF. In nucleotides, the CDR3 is TGTGCCAGTATCACGGGACAGATATCCAATGAGCAGTTCTTC.

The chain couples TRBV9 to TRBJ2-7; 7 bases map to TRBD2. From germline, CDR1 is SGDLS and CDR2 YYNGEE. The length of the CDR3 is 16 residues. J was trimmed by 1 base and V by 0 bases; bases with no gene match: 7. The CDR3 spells CASSVGSGACSYEQYV. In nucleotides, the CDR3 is TGTGCCAGCAGCGTAGGGAGCGGGGCGTGTTCCTACGAGCAGTACGTC.

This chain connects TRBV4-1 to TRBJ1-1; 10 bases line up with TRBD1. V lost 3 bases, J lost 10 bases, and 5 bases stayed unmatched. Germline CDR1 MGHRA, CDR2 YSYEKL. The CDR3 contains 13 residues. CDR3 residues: CASSQGQGQGAFF. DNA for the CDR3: TGCGCCAGCAGCCAGGGACAGGGGCAGGGAGCTTTCTTT.

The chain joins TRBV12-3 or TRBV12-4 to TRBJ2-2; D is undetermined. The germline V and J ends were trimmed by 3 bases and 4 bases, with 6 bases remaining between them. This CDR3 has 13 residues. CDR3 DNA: TGTGCCAGCAGTTTCGATAGCACCGGGGAGCTGTTTTTT. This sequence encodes CASSFDSTGELFF.

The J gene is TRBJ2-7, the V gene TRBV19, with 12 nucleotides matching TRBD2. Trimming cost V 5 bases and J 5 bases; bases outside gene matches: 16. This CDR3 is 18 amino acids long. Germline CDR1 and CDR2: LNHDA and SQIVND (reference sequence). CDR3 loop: CASSPLPRLAGVGNEQYF. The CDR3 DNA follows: TGTGCCAGTAGTCCCCTACCGAGACTAGCGGGAGTGGGCAACGAGCAGTACTTC.

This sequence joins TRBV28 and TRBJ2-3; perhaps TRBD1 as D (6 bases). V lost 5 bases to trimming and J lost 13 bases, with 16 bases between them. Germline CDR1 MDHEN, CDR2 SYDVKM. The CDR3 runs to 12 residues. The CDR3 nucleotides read TGTGCCAGCAGTACTCAACAGGGATGGGAGTATTTT. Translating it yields CASSTQQGWEYF. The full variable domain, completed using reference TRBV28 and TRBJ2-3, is DVKVTQSSRYLVKRTGEKVFLECVQDMDHENMFWYRQDPGLGLRLIYFSYDVKMKEKGDIPEGYSVSREKKERFSLILESASTNQTSMYLCASSTQQGWEYFGPGTRLTVL.

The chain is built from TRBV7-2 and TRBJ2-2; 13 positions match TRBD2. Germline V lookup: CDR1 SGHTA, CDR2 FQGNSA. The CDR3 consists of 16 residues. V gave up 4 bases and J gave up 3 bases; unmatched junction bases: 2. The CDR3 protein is CASSSGLAGDTGELFF. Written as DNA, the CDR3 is TGTGCCAGCAGCTCTGGACTAGCGGGAGACACCGGGGAGCTGTTTTTT.

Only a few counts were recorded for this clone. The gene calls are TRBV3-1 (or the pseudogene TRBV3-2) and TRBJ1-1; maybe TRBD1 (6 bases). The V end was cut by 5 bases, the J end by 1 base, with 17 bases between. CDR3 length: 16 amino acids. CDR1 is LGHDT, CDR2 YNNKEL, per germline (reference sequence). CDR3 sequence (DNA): TGTGCCAGCAGCACCAAGGGGGGGCAGGGGAACACTGAAGCTTTCTTT. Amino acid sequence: CASSTKGGQGNTEAFF.

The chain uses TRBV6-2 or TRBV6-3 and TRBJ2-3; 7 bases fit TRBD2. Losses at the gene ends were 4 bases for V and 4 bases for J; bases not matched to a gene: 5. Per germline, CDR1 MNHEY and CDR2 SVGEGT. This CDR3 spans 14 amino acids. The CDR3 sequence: CASSWAGEADTQYF. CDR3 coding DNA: TGTGCCAGCAGTTGGGCGGGAGAGGCAGATACGCAGTATTTT.

CDR3 residues: CASSGVQGAVYGYTF. CDR3 nucleotides: TGTGCCAGCAGTGGGGTGCAGGGGGCTGTCTATGGCTACACCTTC. V and J are TRBV2 and TRBJ1-2; 8 bases align to TRBD1. The CDR3 extends over 15 amino acids. The germline V gene has CDR1 SNHLY and CDR2 FYNNEI. V was pared by 4 bases and J by 4 bases, with 8 bases of the junction left unmatched.

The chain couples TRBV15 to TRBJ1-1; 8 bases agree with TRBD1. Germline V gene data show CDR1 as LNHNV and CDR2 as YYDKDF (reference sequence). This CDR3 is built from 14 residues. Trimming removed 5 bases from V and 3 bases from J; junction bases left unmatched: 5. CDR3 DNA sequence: TGTGCCACCAGCCGGGACAGGACTTACACTGAAGCTTTCTTT. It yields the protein CATSRDRTYTEAFF.

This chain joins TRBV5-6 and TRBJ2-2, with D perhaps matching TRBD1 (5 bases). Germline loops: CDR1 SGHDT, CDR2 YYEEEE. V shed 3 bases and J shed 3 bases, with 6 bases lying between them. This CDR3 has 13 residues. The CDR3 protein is CASSWGDTGELFF. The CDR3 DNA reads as TGTGCCAGCAGCTGGGGCGACACCGGGGAGCTGTTTTTT.